This T cell receptor (beta chain) is drawn from a study of shared clonotypes between healthy human individuals. At the level of the study: A couple of female and a few male donors aged 18 to 49 were enrolled.

Naive CD8 cells lacked CD45RO, underwent positive selection for CCR7 and left out terminally differentiated effector memory CD45RA+ cells. The V gene's germline CDR1 is SGHRS and CDR2 YFSETQ. The CDR3 length is 17 residues. The V end was cut by 1 base, the J end by 6 bases, with 20 bases between. The repertoire was sequenced with immunoSEQ multiplex PCR; TCRdb's copy has only in-frame clones and lacks some. Among about 820,000 clones listed, 80% to 95% were seen once. This chain joins TRBV5-1 and TRBJ2-1, with D perhaps matching TRBD2 (5 bases). The sequence derives from a man aged 30 to 45 in good health. Sequencing used naive CD8+ T cells sorted from blood. CDR3 amino acids: CASSLTGVAWESNEQFF. CDR3 DNA sequence: TGCGCCAGCAGCTTGACTGGGGTTGCCTGGGAGTCCAATGAGCAGTTCTTC.